This T cell receptor (beta chain) was observed in a study of blood T cells in healthy people across ages. The second PCR ran roughly 7 to 12 cycles with a sample-barcoded 5' primer and J-beta primers. TCRdb fed the 5' RACE reads into MiXCR, producing one record per CDR3 protein. In the table there are around 1,500,000 distinct CDR3 sequences, roughly 28% of which are singletons. Researchers report isolating at least 7 million PBMCs per sample. The authors extracted at least 6 micrograms of total RNA per sample. Germline V gives CDR1 MNHEY, CDR2 SMNVEV (reference sequence). The CDR3 contains 13 residues. V shed 5 bases and J shed 7 bases, with 13 bases lying between them. This clonotype has only a few counts.

The specimen sequenced was blood. The V and J genes are TRBV27 and TRBJ2-3; D is undetermined. The clonotype was recovered from a woman aged 25-40 years in good health. The CDR3 DNA follows: TGTGCCAGCAGTGACTTGGCTTGGAATACGCAGTATTTT. Its translation is CASSDLAWNTQYF.